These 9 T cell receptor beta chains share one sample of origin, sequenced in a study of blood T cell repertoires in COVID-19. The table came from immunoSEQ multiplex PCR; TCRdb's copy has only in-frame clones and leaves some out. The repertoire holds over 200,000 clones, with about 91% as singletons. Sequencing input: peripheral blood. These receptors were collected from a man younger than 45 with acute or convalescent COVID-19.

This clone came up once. CDR3 sequence: CASSPRTGTGELFF. For the CDR3, the DNA is TGCGCCAGCAGTCCGAGGACTGGCACCGGGGAGCTGTTTTTT. The V and J genes are TRBV10-1 and TRBJ2-2; D may be TRBD2 (5 bases). This CDR3 is built from 14 residues. CDR1 is WNHNN and CDR2 is SYGVQD in the germline V gene (reference sequence). V was cut by 5 bases and J by 4 bases, with 11 bases left in between.

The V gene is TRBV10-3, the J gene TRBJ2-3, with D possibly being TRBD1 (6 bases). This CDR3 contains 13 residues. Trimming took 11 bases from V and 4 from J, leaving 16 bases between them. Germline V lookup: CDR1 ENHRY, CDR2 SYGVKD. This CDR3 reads CASQGQQADTQYF. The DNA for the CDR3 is TGTGCCTCACAGGGACAACAGGCAGATACGCAGTATTTT.

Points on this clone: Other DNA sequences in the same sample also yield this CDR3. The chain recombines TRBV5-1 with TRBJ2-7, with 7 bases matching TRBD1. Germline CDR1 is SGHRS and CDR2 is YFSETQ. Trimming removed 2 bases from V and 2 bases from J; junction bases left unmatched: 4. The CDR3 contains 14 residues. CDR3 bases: TGCGCCAGCAGCTTAGGGACAGAGACCTACGAGCAGTACTTC. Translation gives CASSLGTETYEQYF.

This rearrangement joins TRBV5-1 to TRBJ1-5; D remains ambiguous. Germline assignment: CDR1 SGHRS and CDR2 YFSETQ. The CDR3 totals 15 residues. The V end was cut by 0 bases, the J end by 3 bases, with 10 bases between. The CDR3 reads CASSLAPGNNQPQHF. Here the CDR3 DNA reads TGCGCCAGCAGCTTGGCCCCGGGGAACAATCAGCCCCAGCATTTT.

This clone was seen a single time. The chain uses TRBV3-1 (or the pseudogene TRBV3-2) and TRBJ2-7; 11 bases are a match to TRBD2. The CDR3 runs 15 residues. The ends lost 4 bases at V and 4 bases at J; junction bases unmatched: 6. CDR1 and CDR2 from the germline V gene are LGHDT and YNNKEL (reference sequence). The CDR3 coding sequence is TGTGCCAGCAGCCGGGGGTCTAGCGGGAGGTACGAGCAGTACTTC. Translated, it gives CASSRGSSGRYEQYF.

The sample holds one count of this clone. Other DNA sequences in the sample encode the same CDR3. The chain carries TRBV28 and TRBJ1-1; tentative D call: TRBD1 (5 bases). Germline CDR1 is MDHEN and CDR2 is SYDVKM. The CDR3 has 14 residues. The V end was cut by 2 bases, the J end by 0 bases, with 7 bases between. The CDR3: CASSLDRVNTEAFF. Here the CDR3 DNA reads TGTGCCAGCAGTTTAGACAGAGTGAACACTGAAGCTTTCTTT. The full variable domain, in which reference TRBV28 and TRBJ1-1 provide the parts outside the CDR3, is DVKVTQSSRYLVKRTGEKVFLECVQDMDHENMFWYRQDPGLGLRLIYFSYDVKMKEKGDIPEGYSVSREKKERFSLILESASTNQTSMYLCASSLDRVNTEAFFGQGTRLTVV.

In DNA form, the CDR3 reads TGTGCCAGCAGCCAAGATTATGCGATTGGTGGCTACACCTTC. Translated: CASSQDYAIGGYTF. The chain is built from TRBV3-1 (or the pseudogene TRBV3-2) and TRBJ1-2; D gene unclear. With 0 bases removed from V and 7 bases from J, the gap between germline ends came to 12 bases. Germline V gives CDR1 LGHDT, CDR2 YNNKEL (reference sequence). The CDR3 contains 14 residues.

CDR3 bases: TGTGCCTGCAATCGGGGACACAGGTACGAGCAGTACTTC. This translates into CACNRGHRYEQYF. V usage is TRBV28 and J usage is TRBJ2-7, with a weak D call TRBD1 (6 bases). Germline V CDR1 and CDR2: MDHEN, SYDVKM. CDR3 size: 13 residues. Trimming removed 11 bases from V and 4 bases from J, with 18 bases in between.

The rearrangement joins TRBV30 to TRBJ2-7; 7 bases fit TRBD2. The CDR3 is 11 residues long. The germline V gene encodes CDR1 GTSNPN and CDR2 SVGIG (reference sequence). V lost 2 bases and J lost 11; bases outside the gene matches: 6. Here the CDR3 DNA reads TGTGCCTGGAGTAAGCGGGGACCAGAGTACTTC. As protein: CAWSKRGPEYF.